These 27 T cell receptor beta chains originate from one sample sequenced in a study of cytomegalovirus exposure and HLA in healthy donors. TCRdb's copy holds only in-frame clones and misses some; the assay was immunoSEQ multiplex PCR. The sample yields about 200,000 clones, about 81% seen once. The specimen sequenced was PBMCs. The receptors stem from a woman in her 30s in good health and CMV-seronegative.

This clone appeared a few times. The V gene is TRBV6-1, the J gene TRBJ1-5, with a possible D match to TRBD1 (5 bases). Germline CDR1 reads MNHNS; CDR2 reads SASEGT. V gave up 3 bases and J gave up 4 bases, with 13 bases separating them. This CDR3 is 15 amino acids long. CDR3 amino acids: CASSDLLSGNQPQHF. CDR3 DNA: TGTGCCAGCAGTGACCTCCTTTCAGGGAATCAGCCCCAGCATTTT.

The V gene is TRBV6-1, the J gene TRBJ1-1; a weak D match, TRBD1 (5 bases). Deletions cut 1 base from V and 6 bases from J, with 18 bases between. The CDR3 is 16 residues long. Germline assignment: CDR1 MNHNS and CDR2 SASEGT. As DNA, the CDR3 is TGTGCCAGCAGTGAAGGCCTGACAGCATGGGTGGCTGAAGCTTTCTTT. Amino acids: CASSEGLTAWVAEAFF.

The genes are TRBV30 and TRBJ1-4; TRBD1 matches 10 bases. CDR1 and CDR2 (germline): GTSNPN, SVGIG (reference sequence). V lost 7 bases to trimming and J lost 8 bases; unmatched junction nucleotides: 10. The CDR3 sequence is 14 residues long. The CDR3 spells CALNRDRGKEKLFF. CDR3 DNA: TGTGCCTTGAACCGGGACAGGGGTAAAGAAAAACTGTTTTTT.

This clone has just one count. The V gene is TRBV2, the J gene TRBJ1-2; no firm D call. This CDR3 is built from 15 residues. V lost 7 bases and J lost 0, with 15 bases in between. CDR1 SNHLY and CDR2 FYNNEI come from the germline V gene. CDR3 nucleotides: TGTGCCAGCACTTCAGAACCCACAGCTAACTATGGCTACACCTTC. As protein: CASTSEPTANYGYTF. The full variable domain, its missing parts supplied by reference TRBV2 and TRBJ1-2, is EPEVTQTPSHQVTQMGQEVILRCVPISNHLYFYWYRQILGQKVEFLVSFYNNEISEKSEIFDDQFSVERPDGSNFTLKIRSTKLEDSAMYFCASTSEPTANYGYTFGSGTRLTVV.

V and J are TRBV19 and TRBJ2-1; tentatively, D is TRBD1 (6 bases). Germline V CDR1 and CDR2: LNHDA, SQIVND (reference sequence). Trimming cost V 6 bases and J 3 bases, with 18 bases left between them. The CDR3 totals 16 residues. This CDR3 reads CASSSAGTGFYNEQFF. The CDR3 nucleotides read TGTGCCAGTAGCAGCGCCGGCACAGGGTTCTACAATGAGCAGTTCTTC.

DNA of the CDR3: TGTGCCAGCAGTTACTCCCAGTTGCGGGGACTCGAGCAGTACTTC. This encodes CASSYSQLRGLEQYF. This chain connects TRBV6-6 to TRBJ2-7; D is perhaps TRBD2 (6 bases). Germline V gene data show CDR1 as MNHNY and CDR2 as SVGAGI (reference sequence). V shed 0 bases and J shed 6 bases, with 15 bases lying between them. This CDR3 contains 15 residues.

This chain connects TRBV6-1 to TRBJ2-7; D is ambiguous. V gave up 2 bases and J gave up 4 bases, with 6 bases separating them. The CDR3 spans 12 residues. Germline assignment: CDR1 MNHNS and CDR2 SASEGT. CDR3 region: CASSEFLYEQYF. CDR3 nucleotides: TGTGCCAGCAGTGAATTCCTTTACGAGCAGTACTTC.

The chain employs TRBV11-2 and TRBJ2-7; TRBD2 might be the D (5 bases). Germline V lookup: CDR1 SGHAT, CDR2 FQNNGV. Trimming pared 5 bases from V and 1 base from J, leaving 15 bases between. There are 15 residues in the CDR3. CDR3 nucleotide sequence: TGTGCCAGCAGCCGGGTGGCGGGCGGGTCCTACGAGCAGTACTTC. Encoded protein: CASSRVAGGSYEQYF.

The CDR3 DNA reads as TGTGCCAGCAGCTTGGGAGCTAGCGCAGCAGAGACCCAGTACTTC. This translates into CASSLGASAAETQYF. The chain recombines TRBV7-2 with TRBJ2-5; possible D gene TRBD2, 6 bases. In germline, CDR1 is SGHTA, CDR2 FQGNSA. The CDR3 loop spans 15 amino acids. The V gene lost 3 bases and the J gene lost 4 bases, with 15 bases spanning the gap. Supplemented by reference TRBV7-2 and TRBJ2-5, the full variable domain reads GAGVSQSPSNKVTEKGKDVELRCDPISGHTALYWYRQSLGQGLEFLIYFQGNSAPDKSGLPSDRFSAERTGGSVSTLTIQRTQQEDSAVYLCASSLGASAAETQYFGPGTRLLVL.

The CDR3 reads CASSSEALGVHEQYF. CDR3 in DNA: TGCGCCAGCAGCTCGGAAGCCCTAGGCGTCCACGAGCAGTACTTC. V gene TRBV5-1 combines with J gene TRBJ2-7; the D is unclear. The CDR3 has 15 amino acids. From germline, CDR1 is SGHRS and CDR2 YFSETQ. Trimming pared 3 bases from V and 5 bases from J, leaving 18 bases between.

The chain links TRBV9 to TRBJ1-4; tentatively, D is TRBD1 (6 bases). The germline gives CDR1 SGDLS, CDR2 YYNGEE. The CDR3 loop spans 14 amino acids. Trimming took off 3 bases at V and 5 bases at J, with 11 bases between the two ends. The CDR3 sequence: CASSGQGRNEKLFF. The CDR3 DNA reads as TGTGCCAGCAGCGGGCAGGGGCGGAATGAAAAACTGTTTTTT.

The V call is TRBV12-5, the J call TRBJ2-3; D not certain. V lost 4 bases and J 4 bases, leaving 3 bases between the germline ends. Germline V gives CDR1 LGHNT, CDR2 FRNRAP. The CDR3 runs to 11 residues. CDR3 sequence: CASGSADTQYF. The CDR3 nucleotides read TGTGCTAGTGGTTCAGCAGATACGCAGTATTTT.

This chain connects TRBV19 to TRBJ1-2; weak D call: TRBD1 (5 bases). Trimming took 4 bases from V and 1 from J, leaving 13 bases between them. Germline V gene data show CDR1 as LNHDA and CDR2 as SQIVND (reference sequence). The CDR3 is 15 residues long. The CDR3 bases are TGTGCCAGTAGTACCCGGGGGGAAGGTAACTATGGCTACACCTTC. Protein product: CASSTRGEGNYGYTF. Complete variable domain (other parts from reference TRBV19 and TRBJ1-2): DGGITQSPKYLFRKEGQNVTLSCEQNLNHDAMYWYRQDPGQGLRLIYYSQIVNDFQKGDIAEGYSVSREKKESFPLTVTSAQKNPTAFYLCASSTRGEGNYGYTFGSGTRLTVV.

The chain has TRBV2 and TRBJ1-3, with a weak D call TRBD1 (5 bases). The CDR3 is made up of 15 amino acids. Germline V CDR1 and CDR2: SNHLY, FYNNEI. V shed 6 bases and J shed 0 bases, with 12 bases lying between them. The CDR3, as DNA: TGTGCCAGCAGCTCACAGGTTATCTCTGGAAACACCATATATTTT. Amino acids: CASSSQVISGNTIYF.

This clone was recorded only once. The chain uses TRBV4-2 and TRBJ1-2; D is ambiguous. Germline V gene sequence: CDR1 LGHNA, CDR2 YNFKEQ. Between the trimmed V and J ends, which lost 0 bases and 4 bases, there was a span of 12 bases. This CDR3 region has 15 residues. The chain's CDR3 is CASSQEWATRYGYTF. The DNA for the CDR3 is TGTGCCAGCAGCCAAGAGTGGGCGACCCGCTATGGCTACACCTTC.

The rearrangement links TRBV27 to TRBJ2-7; TRBD1 agrees at 7 bases. J gave up 0 bases and V 5 bases, and 7 bases lay outside the gene matches. The CDR3 length is 15 residues. Germline V gene lookup returns CDR1 MNHEY and CDR2 SMNVEV (reference sequence). CDR3 in amino acids: CASSPQTGYSYEQYF. DNA of the CDR3: TGTGCCAGCAGTCCGCAGACAGGGTACTCCTACGAGCAGTACTTC.

The rearrangement links TRBV7-8 to TRBJ2-1, with 8 bases aligning to TRBD1. Germline CDR1 and CDR2: SGHVS and FQNEAQ. The CDR3 has 14 residues. With V trimmed by 5 bases and J by 9 bases, 9 bases remained unmatched. CDR3 DNA: TGTGCCAGCAGCCCACCGACAGGGGCAGGTGAGCAGTTCTTC. This translates into CASSPPTGAGEQFF. The variable domain in full, with the rest retrieved from reference TRBV7-8 and TRBJ2-1, is GAGVSQSPRYKVAKRGQDVALRCDPISGHVSLFWYQQALGQGPEFLTYFQNEAQLDKSGLPSDRFFAERPEGSVSTLKIQRTQQEDSAVYLCASSPPTGAGEQFFGPGTRLTVL.

DNA for the CDR3: TGTGCCAGCAGCTTCCTAGCGAAAGGGTCCTACGAGCAGTACTTC. Translated: CASSFLAKGSYEQYF. The chain recombines TRBV7-2 with TRBJ2-7; maybe TRBD2 (6 bases). Trimming stripped 3 bases from V and 1 base from J, with 13 bases between. The CDR3 is 15 residues long. CDR1 and CDR2 from the germline V gene are SGHTA and FQGNSA.

This clone was detected only a few times. This chain links TRBV21-1 with TRBJ1-4; TRBD1 is the table's D call and was not checked against the DNA. TRBV21-1 is a listed pseudogene. CDR3 length: 15 residues. Here the CDR3 DNA reads TGTGCCAGCAGCAAAGGAGCAGGCCACGGTGAAAAACTGTTTTTT. It specifies CASSKGAGHGEKLFF.

The V call is TRBV29-1, the J call TRBJ2-7; 14 nucleotides agree with TRBD2. CDR3 length equals 21 residues. The V and J ends lost 1 base and 4 bases, in that order; junction bases with no gene match: 21. Germline CDR1 and CDR2: SQVTM and ANQGSEA. The CDR3 reads CSVEVPLQGPRLAGGWYEQYF. CDR3 sequence (DNA): TGCAGCGTTGAAGTTCCTCTTCAGGGGCCGAGACTAGCGGGAGGGTGGTACGAGCAGTACTTC.

This clone has a count of ten or more. The J gene is TRBJ2-3, the V gene TRBV4-2, with D tentatively TRBD2 (6 bases). Looked up from germline, CDR1 is LGHNA and CDR2 is YNFKEQ. Trimming removed 5 bases from V and 3 bases from J, with 15 bases in between. The CDR3 covers 15 residues. The CDR3 here is CASSSSGAETDTQYF. DNA of the CDR3: TGTGCCAGCAGCTCCTCGGGAGCCGAGACAGATACGCAGTATTTT.

This clone was counted between two and nine times. V is TRBV28 and J is TRBJ2-2; the match to TRBD1 covers 7 bases. This CDR3 is 15 amino acids long. Germline CDR1 reads MDHEN; CDR2 reads SYDVKM. V trimming: 6 bases; J trimming: 0 bases; junction bases outside the gene matches: 4. This chain's CDR3 is CASRLTGANTGELFF. The CDR3 DNA reads TGTGCCAGCAGGCTAACAGGGGCGAACACCGGGGAGCTGTTTTTT.

The rearrangement links TRBV7-3 to TRBJ1-2; D may be TRBD1 (6 bases). The ends were cut back, 5 bases at V and 8 bases at J, with 12 bases in the middle. The CDR3 has 12 amino acids. The germline CDR1 and CDR2 sequences are SGHTA and FQGTGA. Here the CDR3 DNA reads TGTGCCAGCAGCCGCGGGGGGCGAGGCTACACCTTC. It encodes CASSRGGRGYTF.

The chain links TRBV15 to TRBJ1-1, with D hard to call. Germline CDR1 and CDR2: LNHNV and YYDKDF (reference sequence). The CDR3 totals 14 residues. V was trimmed by 4 bases and J by 1 base, leaving 10 bases between them. The CDR3 is CATSIRQANTEAFF. The CDR3 coding sequence is TGTGCCACCAGCATTAGGCAGGCGAACACTGAAGCTTTCTTT.

The V gene is TRBV14, the J gene TRBJ1-4; D not certain. Germline loops: CDR1 SGHDN, CDR2 FVKESK. V gave up 4 bases and J gave up 8 bases, with 14 bases separating them. This CDR3 spans 14 amino acids. The CDR3 region has the DNA TGTGCCAGCAGCCGGACTATCTTACGCGAAAAACTGTTTTTT. It codes for CASSRTILREKLFF.

The chain combines TRBV6-1 with TRBJ2-1; possibly TRBD2 for D (6 bases). Per germline, CDR1 MNHNS and CDR2 SASEGT. The CDR3 is 15 amino acids. Trimming took 3 bases from V and 1 from J, leaving 10 bases between them. The DNA of the CDR3 is TGTGCCAGCAGTGACGGCGGGACTTCCTACAATGAGCAGTTCTTC. Amino acid sequence: CASSDGGTSYNEQFF.

The rearrangement joins TRBV7-2 to TRBJ2-1, with D possibly matching TRBD2 (6 bases). V lost 7 bases and J 6 bases, leaving 16 bases between the germline ends. The CDR3 has 14 amino acids. Germline CDR1 SGHTA, CDR2 FQGNSA. Here the CDR3 reads CASNQLASFNEQFF. DNA for the CDR3: TGTGCCAGCAACCAACTAGCTTCATTCAATGAGCAGTTCTTC.